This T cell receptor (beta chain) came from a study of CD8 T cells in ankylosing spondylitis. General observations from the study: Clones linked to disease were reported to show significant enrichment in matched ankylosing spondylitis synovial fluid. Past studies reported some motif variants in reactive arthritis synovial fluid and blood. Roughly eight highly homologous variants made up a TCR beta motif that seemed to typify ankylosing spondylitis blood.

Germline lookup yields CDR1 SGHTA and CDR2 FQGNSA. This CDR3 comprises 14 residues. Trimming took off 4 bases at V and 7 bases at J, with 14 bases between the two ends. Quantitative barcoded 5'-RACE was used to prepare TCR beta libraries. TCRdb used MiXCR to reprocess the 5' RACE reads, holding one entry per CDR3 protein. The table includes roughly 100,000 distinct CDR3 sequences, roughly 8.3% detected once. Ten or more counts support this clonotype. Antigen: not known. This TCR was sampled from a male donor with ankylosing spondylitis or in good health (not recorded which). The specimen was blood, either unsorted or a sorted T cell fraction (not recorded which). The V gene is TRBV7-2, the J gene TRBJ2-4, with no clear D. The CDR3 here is CASSSTRGWNIQYF. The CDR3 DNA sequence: TGTGCCAGCAGCTCCACTCGCGGCTGGAACATTCAGTACTTC.